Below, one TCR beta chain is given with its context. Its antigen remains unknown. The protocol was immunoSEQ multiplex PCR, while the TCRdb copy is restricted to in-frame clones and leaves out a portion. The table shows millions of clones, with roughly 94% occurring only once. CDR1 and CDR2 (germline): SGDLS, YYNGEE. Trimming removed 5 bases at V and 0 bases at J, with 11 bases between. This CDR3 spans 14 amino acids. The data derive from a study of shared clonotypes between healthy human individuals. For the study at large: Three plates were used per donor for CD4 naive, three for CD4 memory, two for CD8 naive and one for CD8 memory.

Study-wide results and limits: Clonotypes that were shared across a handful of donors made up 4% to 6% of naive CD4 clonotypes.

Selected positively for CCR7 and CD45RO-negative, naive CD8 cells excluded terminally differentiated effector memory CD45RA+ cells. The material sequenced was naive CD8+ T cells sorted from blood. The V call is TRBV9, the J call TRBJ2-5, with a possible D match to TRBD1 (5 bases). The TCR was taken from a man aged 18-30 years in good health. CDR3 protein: CASSDDRNQETQYF. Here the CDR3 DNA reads TGTGCCAGCAGTGACGACAGAAACCAAGAGACCCAGTACTTC.